This entry lists 6 T cell receptor beta chains sequenced from one sample in a study of blood T cell repertoires in COVID-19. The assay was immunoSEQ multiplex PCR, and TCRdb's table has in-frame clones only and misses some. The data show about 200,000 clones, 85% seen once. The sample taken for sequencing was PBMCs or T cells enriched from blood (not recorded which). These TCRs come from a man aged 35-49 years who had recovered from COVID-19.

This clone was counted many times. The V call is TRBV28, the J call TRBJ2-6; D is possibly TRBD2 (6 bases). Germline V CDR1 and CDR2: MDHEN, SYDVKM. The CDR3 is 17 residues long. V was trimmed by 10 bases and J by 3 bases, leaving 22 bases between them. CDR3 region: CATPRRGSPGGANVLTF. The CDR3 nucleotides are TGTGCCACCCCCCGGCGGGGTAGTCCAGGTGGGGCCAACGTCCTGACTTTC.

The J gene is TRBJ1-5, the V gene TRBV19; D is undetermined. The CDR3 extends over 13 amino acids. Trimming removed 7 bases from V and 0 bases from J, with 7 bases in between. Germline V gene sequence: CDR1 LNHDA, CDR2 SQIVND (reference sequence). In DNA, the CDR3 is TGTGCCAGTAACTCGTTTAGCAATCAGCCCCAGCATTTT. Amino acids: CASNSFSNQPQHF.

The chain links TRBV18 to TRBJ2-3; tentative D call: TRBD2 (6 bases). There are 14 residues in the CDR3. Germline V gene sequence: CDR1 KGHSH, CDR2 LQKENI. V dropped 1 base and J dropped 5 bases, with 10 bases sitting between them. The CDR3 DNA follows: TGTGCCAGCTCACCACAACTAGCTGAAGATACGCAGTATTTT. This encodes CASSPQLAEDTQYF. The full variable domain, rest sourced from reference TRBV18 and TRBJ2-3, is NAGVMQNPRHLVRRRGQEARLRCSPMKGHSHVYWYRQLPEEGLKFMVYLQKENIIDESGMPKERFSAEFPKEGPSILRIQQVVRGDSAAYFCASSPQLAEDTQYFGPGTRLTVL.

The chain couples TRBV5-6 to TRBJ2-1; 8 nucleotides match TRBD2. Looked up from germline, CDR1 is SGHDT and CDR2 is YYEEEE. V was clipped by 1 base and J by 5 bases; unmatched bases: 5. There are 15 residues in the CDR3. CDR3 residues: CASSLKLAANNEQFF. The CDR3 nucleotides are TGTGCCAGCAGCTTGAAACTAGCGGCTAACAATGAGCAGTTCTTC.

This sequence joins TRBV12-5 and TRBJ2-6; no clear D gene. Trimming stripped 0 bases from V and 4 bases from J, with 13 bases between. The germline V gene has CDR1 LGHNT and CDR2 FRNRAP. CDR3 size: 17 residues. The CDR3 is CASGLVINQAGANVLTF. The CDR3 bases are TGTGCTAGTGGTTTGGTAATAAACCAGGCCGGGGCCAACGTCCTGACTTTC.

There are a few counts of this clone. The V and J genes are TRBV4-1 and TRBJ1-2, with TRBD1 as a possible D gene (6 bases). Germline lookup yields CDR1 MGHRA and CDR2 YSYEKL. The V end was cut by 0 bases, the J end by 6 bases, with 17 bases between. The CDR3 extends over 16 amino acids. The CDR3 loop reads CASSQDFTGSWDGYTF. The CDR3 DNA sequence: TGCGCCAGCAGCCAAGATTTCACAGGGTCGTGGGATGGCTACACCTTC.